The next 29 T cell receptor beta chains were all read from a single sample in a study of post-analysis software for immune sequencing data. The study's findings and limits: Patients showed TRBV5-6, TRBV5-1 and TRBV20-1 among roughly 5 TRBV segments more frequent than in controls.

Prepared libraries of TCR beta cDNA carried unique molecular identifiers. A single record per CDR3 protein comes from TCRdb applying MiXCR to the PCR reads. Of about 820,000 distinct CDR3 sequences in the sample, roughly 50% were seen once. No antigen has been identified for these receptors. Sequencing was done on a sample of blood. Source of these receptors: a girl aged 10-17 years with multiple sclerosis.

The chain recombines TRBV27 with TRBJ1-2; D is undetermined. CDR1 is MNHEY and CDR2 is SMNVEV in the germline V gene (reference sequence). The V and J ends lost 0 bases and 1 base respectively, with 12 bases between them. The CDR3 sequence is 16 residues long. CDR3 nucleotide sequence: TGTGCCAGCAGTTTATCGCAGGATCGATTTAACTATGGCTACACCTTC. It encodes CASSLSQDRFNYGYTF.

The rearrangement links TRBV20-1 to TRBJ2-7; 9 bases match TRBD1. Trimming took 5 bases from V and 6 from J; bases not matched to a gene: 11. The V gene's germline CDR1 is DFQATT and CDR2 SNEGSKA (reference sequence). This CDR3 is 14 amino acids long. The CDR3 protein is CSASTLGQGSEQYF. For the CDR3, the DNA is TGCAGTGCTTCAACGCTGGGACAGGGAAGCGAGCAGTACTTC.

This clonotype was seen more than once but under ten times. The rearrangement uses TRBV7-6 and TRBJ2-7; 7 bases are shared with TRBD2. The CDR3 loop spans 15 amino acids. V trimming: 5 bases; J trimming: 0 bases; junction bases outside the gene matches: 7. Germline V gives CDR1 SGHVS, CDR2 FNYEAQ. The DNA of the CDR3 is TGTGCCAGCAGCCCCGAGACGGGAGGCTCCTACGAGCAGTACTTC. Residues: CASSPETGGSYEQYF.

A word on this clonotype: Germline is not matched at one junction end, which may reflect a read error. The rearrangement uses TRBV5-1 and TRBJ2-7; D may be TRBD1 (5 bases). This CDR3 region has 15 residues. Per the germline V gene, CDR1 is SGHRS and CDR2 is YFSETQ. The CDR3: CASSLAVRQNRERYF. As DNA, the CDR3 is TGCGCCAGCAGCTTGGCCGTGAGACAGAATAGAGAGCGGTACTTC.

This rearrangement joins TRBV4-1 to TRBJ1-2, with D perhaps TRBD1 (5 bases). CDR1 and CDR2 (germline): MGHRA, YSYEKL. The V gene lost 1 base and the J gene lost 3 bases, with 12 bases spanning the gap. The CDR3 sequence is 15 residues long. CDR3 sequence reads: CASSQGGGKDYGYTF. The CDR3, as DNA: TGCGCCAGCAGCCAAGGCGGGGGGAAAGACTATGGCTACACCTTC.

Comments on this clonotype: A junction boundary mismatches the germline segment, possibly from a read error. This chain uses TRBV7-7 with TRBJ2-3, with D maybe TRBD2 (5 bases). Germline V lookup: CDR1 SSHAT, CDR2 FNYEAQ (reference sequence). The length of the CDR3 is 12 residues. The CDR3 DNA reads TGTGCTAGCAGCCGGGAAGGAGATACGCAGTATTTT. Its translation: CASSREGDTQYF.

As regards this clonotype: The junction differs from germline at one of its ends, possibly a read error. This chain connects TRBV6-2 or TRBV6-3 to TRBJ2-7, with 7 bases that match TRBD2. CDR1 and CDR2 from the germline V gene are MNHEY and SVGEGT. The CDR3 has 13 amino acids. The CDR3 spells CASSDSGTYEQYF. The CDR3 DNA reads TGTGCCAGCAGTGACAGCGGGACCTACGAGCAGTATTTC.

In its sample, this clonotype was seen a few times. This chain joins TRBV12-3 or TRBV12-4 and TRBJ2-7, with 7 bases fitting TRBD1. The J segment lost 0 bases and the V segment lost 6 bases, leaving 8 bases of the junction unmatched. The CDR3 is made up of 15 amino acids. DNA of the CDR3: TGTGCCAGCAGCAAGGACAGGAGAAGCTCCTACGAGCAGTACTTC. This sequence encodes CASSKDRRSSYEQYF.

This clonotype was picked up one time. CDR3 in DNA: TGTGCCAGCAGCTTTCGCCGGGGGCACACCGATACGCAGTATTTT. Its translation: CASSFRRGHTDTQYF. The rearrangement uses TRBV7-2 and TRBJ2-3; D is tentatively TRBD1 or TRBD2 (6 bases each). V lost 3 bases, J lost 6 bases, and 16 bases lay in between. Germline V gene data show CDR1 as SGHTA and CDR2 as FQGNSA. The CDR3 has 15 residues.

In DNA, the CDR3 is TGTGCCAGCAGCTTAACCGGGACAGTGCATCACGAGCAGTACTTC. Its protein is CASSLTGTVHHEQYF. This rearrangement joins TRBV7-9 to TRBJ2-7; 7 bases match TRBD1. V was pared by 2 bases and J by 5 bases, with 9 bases of the junction left unmatched. Germline CDR1 is SEHNR and CDR2 is FQNEAQ (reference sequence). This CDR3 is built from 15 residues. The full variable domain, rest sourced from reference TRBV7-9 and TRBJ2-7, is DTGVSQNPRHKITKRGQNVTFRCDPISEHNRLYWYRQTLGQGPEFLTYFQNEAQLEKSRLLSDRFSAERPKGSFSTLEIQRTEQGDSAMYLCASSLTGTVHHEQYFGPGTRLTVT.

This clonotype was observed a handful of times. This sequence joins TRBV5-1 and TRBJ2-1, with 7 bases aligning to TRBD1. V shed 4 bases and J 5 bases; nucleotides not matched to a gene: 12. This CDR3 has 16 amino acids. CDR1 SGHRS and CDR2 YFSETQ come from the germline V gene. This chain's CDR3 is CASSQVTGAMDNEQFF. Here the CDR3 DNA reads TGCGCCAGCAGCCAGGTAACAGGGGCGATGGACAATGAGCAGTTCTTC. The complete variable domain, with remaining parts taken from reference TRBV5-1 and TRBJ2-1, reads KAGVTQTPRYLIKTRGQQVTLSCSPISGHRSVSWYQQTPGQGLQFLFEYFSETQRNKGNFPGRFSGRQFSNSRSEMNVSTLELGDSALYLCASSQVTGAMDNEQFFGPGTRLTVL.

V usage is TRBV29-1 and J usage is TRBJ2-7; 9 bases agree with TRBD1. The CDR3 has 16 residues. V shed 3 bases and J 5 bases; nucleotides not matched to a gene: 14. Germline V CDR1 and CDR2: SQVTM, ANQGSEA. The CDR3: CSVEGPSTGGRDEQYF. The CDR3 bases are TGCAGCGTTGAGGGACCCTCCACAGGGGGCAGGGACGAGCAGTACTTC.

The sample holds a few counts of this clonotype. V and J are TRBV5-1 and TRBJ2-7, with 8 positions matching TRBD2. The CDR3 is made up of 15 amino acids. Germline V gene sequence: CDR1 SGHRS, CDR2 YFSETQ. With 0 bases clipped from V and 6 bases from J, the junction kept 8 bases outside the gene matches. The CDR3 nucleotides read TGCGCCAGCAGCTTGGGGACTAGCCAACGATCCGAGCAGTACTTC. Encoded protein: CASSLGTSQRSEQYF.

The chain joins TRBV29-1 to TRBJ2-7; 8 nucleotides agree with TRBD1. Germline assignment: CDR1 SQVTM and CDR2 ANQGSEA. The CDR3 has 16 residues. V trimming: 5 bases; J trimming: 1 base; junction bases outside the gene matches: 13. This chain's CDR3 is CSVLADSRDRSYEQYF. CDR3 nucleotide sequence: TGCAGCGTTCTTGCCGATTCGCGGGACAGGTCCTACGAGCAGTACTTC.

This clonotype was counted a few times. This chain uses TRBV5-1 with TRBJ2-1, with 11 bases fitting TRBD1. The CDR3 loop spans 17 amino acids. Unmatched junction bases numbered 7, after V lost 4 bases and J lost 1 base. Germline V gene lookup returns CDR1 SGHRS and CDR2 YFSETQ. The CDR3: CASSRTGGTGSYNEQFF. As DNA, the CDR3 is TGCGCCAGCAGCCGGACAGGGGGCACGGGATCCTACAATGAGCAGTTCTTC. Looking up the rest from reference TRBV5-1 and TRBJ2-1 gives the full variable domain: KAGVTQTPRYLIKTRGQQVTLSCSPISGHRSVSWYQQTPGQGLQFLFEYFSETQRNKGNFPGRFSGRQFSNSRSEMNVSTLELGDSALYLCASSRTGGTGSYNEQFFGPGTRLTVL.

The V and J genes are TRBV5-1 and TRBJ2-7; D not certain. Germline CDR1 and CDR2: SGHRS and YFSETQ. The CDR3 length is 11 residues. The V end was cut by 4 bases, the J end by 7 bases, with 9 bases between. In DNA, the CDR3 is TGCGCCAGCAGCAGCCACACAGAGCAGTACTTC. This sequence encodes CASSSHTEQYF.

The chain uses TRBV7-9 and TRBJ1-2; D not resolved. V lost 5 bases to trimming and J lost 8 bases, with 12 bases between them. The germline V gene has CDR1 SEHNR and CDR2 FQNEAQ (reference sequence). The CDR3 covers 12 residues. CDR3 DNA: TGTGCCAGCAGCAGACAAAATTCGGGCTACACCTTC. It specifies CASSRQNSGYTF.

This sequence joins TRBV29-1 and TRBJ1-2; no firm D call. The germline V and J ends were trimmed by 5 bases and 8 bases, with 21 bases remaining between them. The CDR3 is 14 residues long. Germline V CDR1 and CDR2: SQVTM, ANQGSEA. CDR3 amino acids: CSVPLKTATGGYTF. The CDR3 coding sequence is TGCAGCGTTCCCCTTAAGACCGCCACCGGGGGCTACACCTTC.

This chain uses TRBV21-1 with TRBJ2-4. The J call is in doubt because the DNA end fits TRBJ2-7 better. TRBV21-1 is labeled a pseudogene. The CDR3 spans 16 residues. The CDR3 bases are TGTGCCAGCAGCCTTCCGAATCGGTATGAGCGATACGAGCAGTACTTC. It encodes CASSLPNRYERYEQYF.

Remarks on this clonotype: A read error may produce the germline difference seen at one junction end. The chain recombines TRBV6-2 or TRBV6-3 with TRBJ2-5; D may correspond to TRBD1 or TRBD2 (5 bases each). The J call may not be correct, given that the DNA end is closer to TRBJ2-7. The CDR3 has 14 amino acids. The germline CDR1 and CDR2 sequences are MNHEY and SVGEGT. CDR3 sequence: CTSSYYGTNNEQYF. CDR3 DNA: TGTACCAGCAGTTACTACGGGACGAACAACGAGCAGTACTTC.

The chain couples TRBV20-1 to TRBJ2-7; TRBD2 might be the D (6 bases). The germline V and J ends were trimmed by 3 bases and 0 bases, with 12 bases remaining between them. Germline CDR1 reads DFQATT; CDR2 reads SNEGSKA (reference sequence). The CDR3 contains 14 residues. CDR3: CSASLAGNSYEQYF. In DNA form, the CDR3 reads TGCAGTGCTAGCCTTGCGGGGAACTCCTACGAGCAGTACTTC.

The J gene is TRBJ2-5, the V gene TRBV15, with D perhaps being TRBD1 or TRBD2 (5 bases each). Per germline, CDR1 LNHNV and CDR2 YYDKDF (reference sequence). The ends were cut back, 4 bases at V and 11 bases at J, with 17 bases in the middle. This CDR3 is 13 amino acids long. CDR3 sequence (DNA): TGTGCCACCAGCATCCGGGACCCCGGGGAGCAGTACTTC. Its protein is CATSIRDPGEQYF.

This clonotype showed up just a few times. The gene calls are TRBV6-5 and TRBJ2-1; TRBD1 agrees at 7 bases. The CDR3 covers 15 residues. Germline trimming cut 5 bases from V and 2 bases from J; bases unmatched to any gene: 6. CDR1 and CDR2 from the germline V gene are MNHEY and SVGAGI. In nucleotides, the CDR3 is TGTGCCAGCAGTCCCACAGGGGACCCCTACAATGAGCAGTTCTTC. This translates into CASSPTGDPYNEQFF.

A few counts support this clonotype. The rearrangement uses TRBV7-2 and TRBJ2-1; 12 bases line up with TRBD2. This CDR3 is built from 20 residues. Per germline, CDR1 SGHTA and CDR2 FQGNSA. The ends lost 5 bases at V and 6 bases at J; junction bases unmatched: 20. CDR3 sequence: CASSPGPGLAGSLGVNEQFF. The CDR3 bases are TGTGCCAGCAGCCCCGGACCGGGACTAGCGGGCTCCCTTGGGGTCAATGAGCAGTTCTTC.

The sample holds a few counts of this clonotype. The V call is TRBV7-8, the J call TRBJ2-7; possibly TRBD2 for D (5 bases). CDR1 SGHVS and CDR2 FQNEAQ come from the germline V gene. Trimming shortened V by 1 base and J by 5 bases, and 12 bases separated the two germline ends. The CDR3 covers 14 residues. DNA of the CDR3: TGTGCCAGCAGCTTAGGACAATGGGAGAACGAGCAGTACTTC. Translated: CASSLGQWENEQYF.

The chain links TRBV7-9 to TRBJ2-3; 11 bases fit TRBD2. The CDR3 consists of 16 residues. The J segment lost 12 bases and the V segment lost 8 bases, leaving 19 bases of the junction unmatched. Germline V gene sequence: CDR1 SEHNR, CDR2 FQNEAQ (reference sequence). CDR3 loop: CASPDKDRGLADSQYF. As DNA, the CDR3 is TGTGCCAGCCCAGACAAGGACAGGGGACTAGCGGACTCCCAGTATTTT.

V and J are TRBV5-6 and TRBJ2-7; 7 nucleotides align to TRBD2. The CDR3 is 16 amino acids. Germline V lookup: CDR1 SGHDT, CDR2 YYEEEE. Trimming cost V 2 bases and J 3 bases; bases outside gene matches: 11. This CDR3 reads CASSLFRGVGFYEQYF. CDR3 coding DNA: TGTGCCAGCAGCTTATTCCGGGGGGTAGGGTTCTACGAGCAGTACTTC.

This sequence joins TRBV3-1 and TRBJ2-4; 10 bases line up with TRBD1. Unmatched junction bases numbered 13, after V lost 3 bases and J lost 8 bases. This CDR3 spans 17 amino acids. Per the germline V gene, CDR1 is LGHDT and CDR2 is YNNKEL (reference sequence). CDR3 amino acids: CASSHRSRDRGRDIQYF. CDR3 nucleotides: TGTGCCAGCAGCCACCGATCCCGGGACAGGGGCCGGGACATTCAGTACTTC.

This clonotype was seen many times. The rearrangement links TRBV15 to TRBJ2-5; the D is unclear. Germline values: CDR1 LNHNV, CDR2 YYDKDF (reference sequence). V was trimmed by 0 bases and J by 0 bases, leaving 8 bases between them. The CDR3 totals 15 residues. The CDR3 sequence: CATSRDEVYQETQYF. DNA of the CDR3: TGTGCCACCAGCAGAGATGAGGTGTACCAAGAGACCCAGTACTTC.